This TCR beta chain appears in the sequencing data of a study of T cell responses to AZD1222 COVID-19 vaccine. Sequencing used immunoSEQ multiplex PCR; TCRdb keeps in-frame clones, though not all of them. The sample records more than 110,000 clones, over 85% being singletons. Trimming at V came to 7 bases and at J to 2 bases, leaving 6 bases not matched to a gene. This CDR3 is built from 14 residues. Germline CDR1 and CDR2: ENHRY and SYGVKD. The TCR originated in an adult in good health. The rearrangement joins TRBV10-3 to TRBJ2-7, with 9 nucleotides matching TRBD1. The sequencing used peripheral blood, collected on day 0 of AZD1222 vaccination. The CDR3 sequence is CAIKRGQGPYEQYF. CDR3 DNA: TGTGCCATCAAACGAGGACAGGGGCCCTACGAGCAGTACTTC.